A single sample gave rise to the 14 T cell receptor beta chains below, sequenced in a study of spatial heterogeneity in lung cancer. Time point described: blood at routine non-recurrence follow-up after resection. Each CDR3 protein gets one entry after TCRdb re-called the 5' RACE reads with MiXCR. The sample holds around 4,800 distinct CDR3 sequences, roughly 25% seen once. This material consisted of PBMCs, taken at follow-up. The receptors come from a male donor with early-stage non-small cell lung cancer.

The count of this clonotype is one. The chain's CDR3 is CASSLANTQYF. CDR3 nucleotide sequence: TGTGCCAGCAGCTTGGCTAATACGCAGTATTTT. V usage is TRBV7-2 and J usage is TRBJ2-3, with D uncertain. Trimming pared 3 bases from V and 7 bases from J, leaving 5 bases between. The V gene's germline CDR1 is SGHTA and CDR2 FQGNSA. The CDR3 spans 11 residues.

By its share, this clonotype is large (0.1 to 1%). This chain links TRBV19 with TRBJ1-1, with 7 bases that match TRBD1. V was pared by 4 bases and J by 1 base, with 3 bases of the junction left unmatched. This CDR3 comprises 14 residues. Germline CDR1 reads LNHDA; CDR2 reads SQIVND (reference sequence). CDR3 region: CASSTRQGNTEAFF. CDR3 in DNA: TGTGCCAGTAGTACCCGACAGGGGAACACTGAAGCTTTCTTT.

Within the sample, this clonotype is large. This chain joins TRBV29-1 and TRBJ2-5; 10 bases are a match to TRBD1. The V gene end was trimmed by 0 bases and the J gene end by 3 bases; junction bases not matched to a gene: 4. CDR3 size: 15 residues. The germline CDR1 and CDR2 sequences are SQVTM and ANQGSEA. The CDR3 loop reads CSVEDPGTGEETQYF. DNA of the CDR3: TGCAGCGTTGAAGACCCCGGGACAGGGGAAGAGACCCAGTACTTC.

Comments on this clonotype: With a much larger clone just one base away, this may be a read error. The J gene is TRBJ2-6, the V gene TRBV27; D is undetermined. CDR3 length: 14 residues. Trimming removed 0 bases from V and 8 bases from J, with 8 bases in between. CDR1 and CDR2 (germline): MNHEY, SMNVEV (reference sequence). CDR3 bases: TGTGCCAGCAGTTTATCGGCAGAGACCAACGTCCTGACTTTC. Protein sequence: CASSLSAETNVLTF.

CDR3 DNA: TGCGCCAGCAGCTCTAGGTTACAAGAGACCCAGTACTTC. It codes for CASSSRLQETQYF. V usage is TRBV5-1 and J usage is TRBJ2-5; D remains unclear. There are 13 residues in the CDR3. Trimming took 3 bases from V and 2 from J, leaving 8 bases between them. Per germline, CDR1 SGHRS and CDR2 YFSETQ.

This clonotype is classed as medium-sized. This rearrangement joins TRBV7-2 to TRBJ2-5, with 16 bases aligning to TRBD2. Germline CDR1 SGHTA, CDR2 FQGNSA. The V segment lost 0 bases and the J segment 3 bases; nucleotides outside the gene matches: 1. The CDR3 has 17 amino acids. Here the CDR3 DNA reads TGTGCCAGCAGCTTAGCGGGACTAGCGGGAGGGAAAGAGACCCAGTACTTC. This translates into CASSLAGLAGGKETQYF.

The chain uses TRBV5-1 and TRBJ1-1; no definite D call. This CDR3 has 13 amino acids. Germline-derived CDR1 and CDR2 are SGHRS and YFSETQ. Trimming removed 3 bases at V and 7 bases at J, with 13 bases between. The CDR3 spells CASSSYTVLEAFF. The DNA of the CDR3 is TGCGCCAGCAGCTCGTACACGGTGCTTGAAGCTTTCTTT.

This clonotype qualifies as medium-sized. This chain connects TRBV20-1 to TRBJ1-6, with a weak D call TRBD1 (5 bases). Trimming left V 3 bases short and J 9 bases short, with 15 bases between. The CDR3 extends over 14 amino acids. Per the germline V gene, CDR1 is DFQATT and CDR2 is SNEGSKA (reference sequence). CDR3: CSASPGRGTSPLHF. The CDR3, as DNA: TGCAGTGCTAGTCCGGGGCGAGGGACTTCACCCCTCCACTTT.

The chain carries TRBV5-1 and TRBJ2-6; D ambiguous. Germline V gene sequence: CDR1 SGHRS, CDR2 YFSETQ. The CDR3 is made up of 16 amino acids. Trimming left V 4 bases short and J 0 bases short, with 11 bases between. The CDR3 loop is CASSADPPSGANVLTF. For the CDR3, the DNA is TGCGCCAGCAGCGCGGATCCTCCCTCTGGGGCCAACGTCCTGACTTTC.

This clonotype was seen ten or more times. V is TRBV7-8 and J is TRBJ2-7, with 7 bases aligning to TRBD1. V gave up 3 bases and J gave up 2 bases; unmatched junction bases: 4. Germline V gene sequence: CDR1 SGHVS, CDR2 FQNEAQ. This CDR3 is 14 amino acids long. The CDR3 DNA is TGTGCCAGCAGCTTGAGAAGGGGGCCCTACGAGCAGTACGTC. The encoded protein is CASSLRRGPYEQYV.

CDR3 loop: CASSHRPRAKQFF. As DNA, the CDR3 is TGTGCCAGCAGCCACCGACCCCGGGCGAAGCAGTTCTTC. The gene calls are TRBV14 and TRBJ2-1; D gene ambiguous. The CDR3 is made up of 13 amino acids. Between the trimmed V and J ends, which lost 3 bases and 11 bases, there was a span of 14 bases. The V gene's germline CDR1 is SGHDN and CDR2 FVKESK.

J is TRBJ1-5 and V is TRBV6-1; maybe TRBD1 (6 bases). This CDR3 is built from 15 residues. The germline V gene encodes CDR1 MNHNS and CDR2 SASEGT. Between the trimmed V and J ends, which lost 5 bases and 6 bases, there was a span of 17 bases. In nucleotides, the CDR3 is TGTGCCAGCAGTCGAGAGCCGGGGGCAGGTCAGCCCCAGCATTTT. It encodes CASSREPGAGQPQHF.

This clonotype was detected a few times. The chain has TRBV4-2 and TRBJ2-7, with unresolved D. Germline CDR1 reads LGHNA; CDR2 reads YNFKEQ. V lost 0 bases and J lost 2, with 8 bases in between. The CDR3 is 14 amino acids. CDR3 in DNA: TGTGCCAGCAGCCAAGACAGTTTCCCCTACGAGCAGTACTTC. This gives the protein CASSQDSFPYEQYF.

V and J are TRBV29-1 and TRBJ1-3, with D unclear. Trimming pared 4 bases from V and 0 bases from J, leaving 7 bases between. The CDR3 loop spans 13 amino acids. Per the germline V gene, CDR1 is SQVTM and CDR2 is ANQGSEA. The DNA for the CDR3 is TGCAGCGTTGGAGAGAGCTCTGGAAACACCATATATTTT. It specifies CSVGESSGNTIYF.